This TCR beta chain was sequenced during a study of regulatory T cells in long-lasting Graves disease. Stated time point: newly diagnosed GD, antithyroid drugs for less than 3 months. With RNA extracted from PBMCs as input, the TCR library was made. In this cohort, patients came from an endocrinology department located in Xi'an, China. Overall study findings and caveats: The study found TRBV28, TRBJ1-2 and TRBJ2-5 favored in persistent disease.

This clonotype was recorded at least ten times. What it binds is unknown. V gave up 5 bases and J gave up 1 base; unmatched junction bases: 6. CDR3 length equals 15 residues. Combining iRepertoire HTBI primers with Arm-PCR of CDR3 regions, the authors built TCR beta libraries. As originally analysed: The samples included under 75 TRBV and 15 or so TRBJ segments. TCRdb redid the calling of the multiplex PCR reads with MiXCR, one entry per CDR3 protein. TCRdb's processing, not the authors' own work, is the source of the V and J calls. The repertoire holds about 380,000 distinct CDR3 sequences, with about 16% as singletons.

The specimen comprised peripheral blood mononuclear cells (PBMCs), sampled at new diagnosis, from a patient treated with antithyroid drugs. The chain has TRBV12-3 or TRBV12-4 and TRBJ1-1, with 8 bases matching TRBD1. This TCR was sampled from a female donor with Graves disease. CDR3 sequence reads: CASSDTGTGNTEAFF. CDR3 nucleotide sequence: TGTGCCAGCAGTGATACCGGGACAGGGAACACTGAAGCTTTCTTT.